These 5 T cell receptor beta chains were sequenced from one sample in a study of Ad26.COV2.S vaccination and SARS-CoV-2 variants (dated by TCRdb to the early 2020s). The treatment or condition tag for this specimen amounts to: some 20 received Ad26.COV2.S at low or high dose, single or two shots; 5 received placebo; per-sample allocation not given. For vaccine and placebo recipients, repertoires were sequenced using samples collected on day 63 after the first injection. To prepare the library, the immunoSEQ multiplex PCR assay was applied. In its TCRdb copy, this immuneACCESS table keeps in-frame sequences only and misses some clones. Where compared with another copy, unresolved V genes explain less than half of these, and the others have no known cause. In this sample the table shows hundreds of thousands of clones, 87% of which occur a single time. The ten largest clones capture roughly 3.1% of the sample.

The specimen comprised peripheral blood, sampled in a trial of Ad26.COV2.S vaccine versus placebo. These receptor sequences come from a person between 18 and 59 years old who received the Ad26.COV2.S COVID-19 vaccine or a placebo.

The rearrangement links TRBV5-1 to TRBJ2-5; 12 bases agree with TRBD2. CDR1 and CDR2 (germline): SGHRS, YFSETQ. The V and J ends lost 4 bases and 2 bases, in that order; junction bases with no gene match: 9. CDR3 length: 17 amino acids. In nucleotides, the CDR3 is TGCGCCAGCAGCCCGACTAGCGGGGGCCTTACTCAAGAGACCCAGTACTTC. As protein: CASSPTSGGLTQETQYF.

The chain recombines TRBV24-1 with TRBJ2-3; D is uncertain. There are 16 residues in the CDR3. CDR1 and CDR2 from the germline V gene are KGHDR and SFDVKD. V was cut by 7 bases and J by 0 bases, with 16 bases left in between. This chain's CDR3 is CATSPRISTSTDTQYF. CDR3 in DNA: TGTGCCACCAGCCCACGGATTAGTACTAGCACAGATACGCAGTATTTT.

The V call is TRBV3-1 (or the pseudogene TRBV3-2), the J call TRBJ2-2; D unclear. V gave up 3 bases and J gave up 5 bases, with 16 bases separating them. CDR3 length: 16 amino acids. Germline values: CDR1 LGHDT, CDR2 YNNKEL (reference sequence). The CDR3 bases are TGTGCCAGCAGCCACGATGGGTCCGGACGGACCGGGGAGCTGTTTTTT. Its protein is CASSHDGSGRTGELFF.

The chain links TRBV3-1 (or the pseudogene TRBV3-2) to TRBJ1-1, with no clear D. V shed 0 bases and J shed 14 bases, with 13 bases lying between them. This CDR3 has 12 residues. Germline V lookup: CDR1 LGHDT, CDR2 YNNKEL (reference sequence). The CDR3 nucleotides read TGTGCCAGCAGCCAAGATAAGTTCTCTCGCTTCTTT. Amino acid sequence: CASSQDKFSRFF.

V and J are TRBV4-2 and TRBJ2-7; TRBD2 agrees at 16 bases. Losses at the gene ends were 4 bases for V and 3 bases for J; bases not matched to a gene: 6. Germline V CDR1 and CDR2: LGHNA, YNFKEQ. CDR3 length equals 17 residues. CDR3 in amino acids: CASSPLGLAGGNYEQYF. The CDR3 region has the DNA TGTGCCAGCAGCCCCCTGGGACTAGCGGGGGGGAACTACGAGCAGTACTTC.